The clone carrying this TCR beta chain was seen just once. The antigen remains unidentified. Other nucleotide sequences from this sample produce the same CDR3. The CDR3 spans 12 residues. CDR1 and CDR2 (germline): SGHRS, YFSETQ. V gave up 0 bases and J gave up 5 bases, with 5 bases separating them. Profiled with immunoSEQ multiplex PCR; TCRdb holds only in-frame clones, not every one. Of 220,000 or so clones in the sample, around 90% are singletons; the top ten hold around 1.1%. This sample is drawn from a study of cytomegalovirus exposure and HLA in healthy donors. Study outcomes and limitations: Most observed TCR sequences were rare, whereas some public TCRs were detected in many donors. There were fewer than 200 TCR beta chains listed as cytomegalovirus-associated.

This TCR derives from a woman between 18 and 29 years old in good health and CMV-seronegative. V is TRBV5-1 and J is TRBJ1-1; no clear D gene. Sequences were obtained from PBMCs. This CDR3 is CASSLGQTEAFF. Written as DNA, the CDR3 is TGCGCCAGCAGCTTGGGTCAGACTGAAGCTTTCTTT.